The 27 T cell receptor beta chains presented below share a single source sample, sequenced in a study of cytomegalovirus exposure and HLA in healthy donors. The PCR had 60 Vbeta and 13 Jbeta primers. Only in-frame clones appear in the TCRdb table, and some are missing; sequencing was by immunoSEQ multiplex PCR. The sample has 150,000 or so clones; roughly 85% are singletons. Sequencing used PBMCs. These receptors came from a male donor in good health and CMV-seronegative.

The chain recombines TRBV7-3 with TRBJ2-2; tentatively, D is TRBD2 (6 bases). V lost 5 bases, J lost 0 bases, and 10 bases lay in between. This CDR3 is 15 amino acids long. Germline-derived CDR1 and CDR2 are SGHTA and FQGTGA. This CDR3 reads CASSRTGANTGELFF. The DNA for the CDR3 is TGTGCCAGCAGCCGGACGGGGGCGAACACCGGGGAGCTGTTTTTT.

The chain couples TRBV11-3 to TRBJ2-7, with 9 nucleotides matching TRBD1. CDR3 length: 14 residues. Germline CDR1 SGHNT, CDR2 YENEEA. V trimming: 7 bases; J trimming: 0 bases; junction bases outside the gene matches: 4. CDR3 sequence: CASTGQGSSYEQYF. The CDR3 region has the DNA TGTGCCAGCACCGGACAGGGGAGCTCCTACGAGCAGTACTTC.

The chain combines TRBV25-1 with TRBJ2-7; 13 bases align to TRBD2. CDR3 length equals 17 residues. J was trimmed by 1 base and V by 1 base; bases with no gene match: 4. Per the germline V gene, CDR1 is MGHDK and CDR2 is SYGVNS. CDR3 DNA: TGTGCCAGCAGTGAATCTCCGGGACTAGCGGGATCCTACGAGCAGTACTTC. Its translation is CASSESPGLAGSYEQYF.

This chain uses TRBV6-6 with TRBJ1-5; TRBD1 matches 7 bases. In germline, CDR1 is MNHNY, CDR2 SVGAGI (reference sequence). The CDR3 has 14 residues. The ends lost 2 bases at V and 9 bases at J; junction bases unmatched: 7. DNA for the CDR3: TGTGCCAGCAGTTACCCGGGGACAGACCGGCCCCAGCATTTT. It yields the protein CASSYPGTDRPQHF.

The V gene is TRBV27, the J gene TRBJ1-6; 9 positions agree with TRBD1. This CDR3 region has 16 residues. Germline CDR1 MNHEY, CDR2 SMNVEV (reference sequence). The J segment lost 9 bases and the V segment lost 0 bases, leaving 6 bases of the junction unmatched. CDR3 amino acids: CASSLSGTGTFSPLHF. CDR3 in DNA: TGTGCCAGCAGTTTATCTGGGACAGGGACGTTTTCACCCCTCCACTTT.

The rearrangement links TRBV7-3 to TRBJ1-1; 7 bases line up with TRBD1. The CDR3 extends over 14 amino acids. V trimming: 0 bases; J trimming: 7 bases; junction bases outside the gene matches: 5. CDR1 is SGHTA, CDR2 FQGTGA, per germline. CDR3 sequence reads: CASSLTPRGNEAFF. In DNA form, the CDR3 reads TGTGCCAGCAGCTTAACCCCCAGGGGGAATGAAGCTTTCTTT. Together with reference TRBV7-3 and TRBJ1-1, the CDR3 gives the full variable domain: GAGVSQTPSNKVTEKGKYVELRCDPISGHTALYWYRQSLGQGPEFLIYFQGTGAADDSGLPNDRFFAVRPEGSVSTLKIQRTERGDSAVYLCASSLTPRGNEAFFGQGTRLTVV.

The chain carries TRBV7-9 and TRBJ2-4, with 8 bases identical to TRBD2. V dropped 1 base and J dropped 7; count of bases not matched to a gene: 6. Germline CDR1 is SEHNR and CDR2 is FQNEAQ (reference sequence). CDR3 size: 15 residues. The chain's CDR3 is CASSLGGRITNIQYF. The CDR3 bases are TGTGCCAGCAGCTTAGGCGGGAGGATCACGAACATTCAGTACTTC.

The V and J genes are TRBV6-1 and TRBJ2-5; 8 bases are a match to TRBD1. Germline lookup yields CDR1 MNHNS and CDR2 SASEGT. This CDR3 contains 12 residues. V trimming: 6 bases; J trimming: 5 bases; junction bases outside the gene matches: 2. CDR3 in DNA: TGTGCCAGCAGCAGACAGGGGGAGACCCAGTACTTC. Translated: CASSRQGETQYF.

Regarding this clone: One end of the junction is discordant with germline, which a read error may explain. V and J are TRBV5-4 and TRBJ2-3; TRBD1 might be the D (7 bases). The CDR3 sequence is 15 residues long. Germline V gives CDR1 SGHNT, CDR2 YYREEE (reference sequence). CDR3 amino acids: CASTLGGQSTDTQYF. DNA of the CDR3: TGTGCCAGCACCTTGGGGGGACAGAGCACAGATACGCAGTATTTT.

The V call is TRBV5-1, the J call TRBJ1-3; a possible D gene is TRBD1 (6 bases). The CDR3 is 14 amino acids. The V gene lost 4 bases and the J gene lost 4 bases, with 12 bases spanning the gap. CDR1 SGHRS and CDR2 YFSETQ come from the germline V gene. CDR3 region: CASSGTRGGNTIYF. In DNA, the CDR3 is TGCGCCAGCAGCGGAACAAGGGGGGGAAACACCATATATTTT.

The chain recombines TRBV19 with TRBJ1-2; D uncertain. The germline V gene has CDR1 LNHDA and CDR2 SQIVND (reference sequence). CDR3 length: 14 amino acids. V dropped 7 bases and J dropped 7 bases, with 19 bases sitting between them. The CDR3 sequence is CASNPKETPGGYTF. CDR3 DNA sequence: TGTGCCAGTAACCCGAAAGAAACCCCGGGTGGCTACACCTTC. The full variable domain, in which reference TRBV19 and TRBJ1-2 provide the parts outside the CDR3, is DGGITQSPKYLFRKEGQNVTLSCEQNLNHDAMYWYRQDPGQGLRLIYYSQIVNDFQKGDIAEGYSVSREKKESFPLTVTSAQKNPTAFYLCASNPKETPGGYTFGSGTRLTVV.

This clone was observed a single time. The J gene is TRBJ1-5, the V gene TRBV6-1, with 8 positions matching TRBD1. The germline V gene encodes CDR1 MNHNS and CDR2 SASEGT. The CDR3 is 14 amino acids. V was pared by 5 bases and J by 2 bases, with 2 bases of the junction left unmatched. For the CDR3, the DNA is TGTGCCAGCAGTCGACAGGGGCGCAATCAGCCCCAGCATTTT. Its protein product is CASSRQGRNQPQHF.

The CDR3: CASSLTPRAGPSGYTF. The CDR3 bases are TGTGCCAGCAGCTTAACACCCCGGGCAGGGCCCTCTGGCTACACCTTC. This chain links TRBV7-3 with TRBJ1-2, with D possibly being TRBD1 (5 bases). Germline loops: CDR1 SGHTA, CDR2 FQGTGA. The CDR3 loop spans 16 amino acids. The germline V and J ends were trimmed by 0 bases and 7 bases, with 18 bases remaining between them.

This clone has more than one count but fewer than ten. The chain joins TRBV5-1 to TRBJ2-7; 8 nucleotides agree with TRBD2. This CDR3 spans 14 amino acids. CDR1 and CDR2 (germline): SGHRS, YFSETQ. V gave up 3 bases and J gave up 2 bases; unmatched junction bases: 4. The CDR3 DNA is TGCGCCAGCAGCTCGGGGGGGGTAACCTACGAGCAGTACTTC. Encoded protein: CASSSGGVTYEQYF. The full variable domain, in which reference TRBV5-1 and TRBJ2-7 provide the parts outside the CDR3, is KAGVTQTPRYLIKTRGQQVTLSCSPISGHRSVSWYQQTPGQGLQFLFEYFSETQRNKGNFPGRFSGRQFSNSRSEMNVSTLELGDSALYLCASSSGGVTYEQYFGPGTRLTVT.

The chain's CDR3 is CSVKGTRGETQYF. The CDR3 DNA reads as TGCAGCGTTAAAGGGACTAGAGGCGAGACCCAGTACTTC. The V call is TRBV29-1, the J call TRBJ2-5; TRBD2 agrees at 8 bases. Trimming removed 5 bases from V and 5 bases from J; junction bases left unmatched: 7. CDR1 and CDR2 (germline): SQVTM, ANQGSEA. This CDR3 region has 13 residues.

The genes are TRBV9 and TRBJ1-6; D is possibly TRBD1 (5 bases). This CDR3 has 16 amino acids. V lost 4 bases, J lost 5 bases, and 16 bases lay in between. Germline loops: CDR1 SGDLS, CDR2 YYNGEE. The CDR3 sequence: CASSPLQGIDNSPLHF. CDR3 sequence (DNA): TGTGCCAGCAGCCCGCTTCAGGGTATTGATAATTCACCCCTCCACTTT.

V and J are TRBV27 and TRBJ2-7; TRBD2 agrees at 13 bases. The germline V gene has CDR1 MNHEY and CDR2 SMNVEV (reference sequence). V trimming: 5 bases; J trimming: 8 bases; junction bases outside the gene matches: 12. This CDR3 has 16 residues. The CDR3 DNA reads as TGTGCCAGCAGTCTGACTAGCGGGGGGTTACGTGGGCAGCAGTACTTC. Translation: CASSLTSGGLRGQQYF.

The chain carries TRBV19 and TRBJ2-3; TRBD2 agrees at 11 bases. Germline assignment: CDR1 LNHDA and CDR2 SQIVND (reference sequence). The CDR3 length is 15 residues. Losses at the gene ends were 7 bases for V and 1 base for J; bases not matched to a gene: 4. The CDR3 DNA follows: TGTGCCAGTACCCAGGGACTAGCGGGCACAGATACGCAGTATTTT. It translates to CASTQGLAGTDTQYF.

A few counts support this clone. This sequence joins TRBV27 and TRBJ2-6; 10 bases agree with TRBD1. CDR3 length: 23 residues. Trimming cost V 2 bases and J 4 bases; bases outside gene matches: 23. Germline loops: CDR1 MNHEY, CDR2 SMNVEV (reference sequence). The CDR3 DNA follows: TGTGCCAGCAGTTTAAGGTTTCGACAGGGGGCGAATTTTGTAGGCGGGGGGGCCAACGTCCTGACTTTC. Its protein product is CASSLRFRQGANFVGGGANVLTF.

The rearrangement uses TRBV5-6 and TRBJ2-7, with 9 positions matching TRBD1. Germline values: CDR1 SGHDT, CDR2 YYEEEE. The length of the CDR3 is 12 residues. Unmatched junction bases numbered 4, after V lost 4 bases and J lost 8 bases. The CDR3 nucleotides are TGTGCCAGCAGCAGGGGACAGGGCAAGCAGTACTTC. This gives the protein CASSRGQGKQYF.

The chain is built from TRBV13 and TRBJ2-5; 10 bases agree with TRBD1. CDR3 length: 15 amino acids. CDR1 is PRHDT and CDR2 is FYEKMQ in the germline V gene (reference sequence). The V gene end was trimmed by 6 bases and the J gene end by 5 bases; junction bases not matched to a gene: 9. The CDR3 nucleotides are TGTGCCAGCAGGAGACAGGGGGCTAGCGGTGAGACCCAGTACTTC. Amino acids: CASRRQGASGETQYF. Supplemented by reference TRBV13 and TRBJ2-5, the full variable domain reads AAGVIQSPRHLIKEKRETATLKCYPIPRHDTVYWYQQGPGQDPQFLISFYEKMQSDKGSIPDRFSAQQFSDYHSELNMSSLELGDSALYFCASRRQGASGETQYFGPGTRLLVL.

The chain uses TRBV11-2 and TRBJ2-1; a possible D gene is TRBD2 (5 bases). The CDR3 length is 16 residues. The germline V and J ends were trimmed by 5 bases and 4 bases, with 18 bases remaining between them. Per germline, CDR1 SGHAT and CDR2 FQNNGV. The CDR3 DNA sequence: TGTGCCAGCAGCCGCTTGACGGGAAGGACTTACAATGAGCAGTTCTTC. Translated: CASSRLTGRTYNEQFF.

The CDR3 loop is CSASQGDTQYF. CDR3 coding DNA: TGCAGTGCTAGCCAGGGAGATACGCAGTATTTT. The chain is built from TRBV20-1 and TRBJ2-3; TRBD1 is a possible D gene (5 bases). CDR1 and CDR2 (germline): DFQATT, SNEGSKA (reference sequence). The ends were cut back, 3 bases at V and 5 bases at J, with 6 bases in the middle. The CDR3 totals 11 residues.

V and J are TRBV13 and TRBJ2-7; 9 nucleotides align to TRBD1. Looked up from germline, CDR1 is PRHDT and CDR2 is FYEKMQ (reference sequence). This CDR3 contains 16 residues. Trimming cost V 5 bases and J 0 bases; bases outside gene matches: 8. CDR3 nucleotides: TGTGCCAGCAGCCCCCTGGGACAGGGAGGCTCCTACGAGCAGTACTTC. It translates to CASSPLGQGGSYEQYF.

The chain couples TRBV7-6 to TRBJ2-5, with TRBD2 matching 7 bases. The J call may be wrong; the DNA end is better matched by TRBJ2-7. Germline CDR1 reads SGHVS; CDR2 reads FNYEAQ. The CDR3 extends over 16 amino acids. The CDR3 loop is CASSLVPSGYSYEQYF. CDR3 in DNA: TGTGCCAGCAGCTTAGTACCTAGCGGATACTCCTACGAGCAGTACTTC.

This clone has only one observation. The chain couples TRBV11-3 to TRBJ2-7; TRBD2 is a possible D gene (5 bases). CDR3 length equals 16 residues. V lost 5 bases and J lost 1, with 18 bases in between. Germline CDR1 and CDR2: SGHNT and YENEEA. CDR3 DNA: TGTGCCAGCAGCCCTCGTTTCGAGGGCAGGTCCTACGAGCAGTACTTC. Residues: CASSPRFEGRSYEQYF. Using reference TRBV11-3 and TRBJ2-7 for the parts outside the CDR3, the full variable domain is EAGVVQSPRYKIIEKKQPVAFWCNPISGHNTLYWYLQNLGQGPELLIRYENEEAVDDSQLPKDRFSAERLKGVDSTLKIQPAELGDSAVYLCASSPRFEGRSYEQYFGPGTRLTVT.

The J gene is TRBJ2-7, the V gene TRBV2, with TRBD2 identical over 9 bases. The junction had 16 bases not matched to a gene; V was cut back by 9 bases and J by 4 bases. Looked up from germline, CDR1 is SNHLY and CDR2 is FYNNEI. The CDR3 is 16 residues long. CDR3 sequence: CARRTGVREGRYEQYF. CDR3 sequence (DNA): TGTGCCAGAAGAACGGGTGTGCGGGAGGGCCGGTACGAGCAGTACTTC.